These 11 T cell receptor beta chains were sequenced from one sample in a study of blood T cell repertoires in COVID-19 (dated by TCRdb to the early 2020s). The library was made by the immunoSEQ multiplex PCR assay. The source is immuneACCESS, and TCRdb retained only in-frame sequences with V and J called. Part of the clones is not carried over; for the studies checked, unresolved V genes explain less than half of this, and the remainder is unexplained. The sample has 150,000 to 200,000 clones on record, about four fifths of them singletons. The biggest ten clones account for roughly 12% of the sample. The sequenced sample consisted of PBMCs or T cells enriched from blood (not recorded which). Receptor source: a man between 45 and 60 years old who had recovered from COVID-19.

This chain uses TRBV7-2 with TRBJ2-3; 13 nucleotides match TRBD2. The CDR3 consists of 17 residues. Germline V gene lookup returns CDR1 SGHTA and CDR2 FQGNSA. V lost 2 bases and J lost 2; bases outside the gene matches: 4. CDR3 protein: CASSLLGLAGDTDTQYF. CDR3 bases: TGTGCCAGCAGCTTACTTGGACTAGCGGGGGACACAGATACGCAGTATTTT.

CDR3 residues: CASSDRGTQYF. The CDR3 nucleotides read TGTGCCAGCAGCGATAGGGGGACCCAGTACTTC. V usage is TRBV6-2 or TRBV6-3 and J usage is TRBJ2-5; D possibly corresponds to TRBD1 (5 bases). The V end was cut by 6 bases, the J end by 7 bases, with 9 bases between. Germline V gives CDR1 MNHEY, CDR2 SVGEGT. The CDR3 consists of 11 residues.

The rearrangement links TRBV30 to TRBJ2-3; 9 positions match TRBD2. CDR3 length: 14 amino acids. V dropped 6 bases and J dropped 1; count of bases not matched to a gene: 5. CDR1 GTSNPN and CDR2 SVGIG come from the germline V gene (reference sequence). The CDR3 DNA sequence: TGTGCCTGTACGTCTAGCGGGGGCACAGATACGCAGTATTTT. Encoded protein: CACTSSGGTDTQYF.

The CDR3 region has the DNA TGCGCCAGCAGCCAAGATCCCCTACGACAGAAGAATCAGCCCCAGCATTTT. Protein: CASSQDPLRQKNQPQHF. The rearrangement links TRBV4-1 to TRBJ1-5, with D tentatively TRBD1 (5 bases). Trimming left V 0 bases short and J 4 bases short, with 16 bases between. This CDR3 spans 17 amino acids. Germline V gene sequence: CDR1 MGHRA, CDR2 YSYEKL.

This sequence joins TRBV12-5 and TRBJ1-5; TRBD1 matches 7 bases. The CDR3 has 13 amino acids. CDR1 and CDR2 (germline): LGHNT, FRNRAP. The junction had 6 bases not matched to a gene; V was cut back by 7 bases and J by 6 bases. CDR3 DNA sequence: TGTGCTAGTGAGGCAGGGGGAGGTCAGCCCCAGCATTTT. This sequence encodes CASEAGGGQPQHF.

V is TRBV11-2 and J is TRBJ2-1; D might be TRBD2 (5 bases). In germline, CDR1 is SGHAT, CDR2 FQNNGV. CDR3 size: 14 residues. V shed 1 base and J shed 6 bases, with 10 bases lying between them. This CDR3 is CASSLVGSRNEQFF. CDR3 nucleotides: TGTGCCAGCAGCTTAGTTGGGAGTCGCAATGAGCAGTTCTTC.

The V call is TRBV3-1 (or the pseudogene TRBV3-2), the J call TRBJ1-2; possible D gene TRBD1, 5 bases. CDR3 length: 14 residues. In germline, CDR1 is LGHDT, CDR2 YNNKEL (reference sequence). The germline V and J ends were trimmed by 4 bases and 6 bases, with 15 bases remaining between them. In DNA form, the CDR3 reads TGTGCCAGCAGCCCGGACACTAAACGGGATGGCTACACCTTC. The encoded protein is CASSPDTKRDGYTF.

The chain has TRBV5-5 and TRBJ1-3, with TRBD1 matching 7 bases. Germline lookup yields CDR1 SGHKS and CDR2 YYEKEE (reference sequence). This CDR3 spans 14 amino acids. V shed 4 bases, J shed 4 bases, and the junction held 5 bases outside the gene matches. CDR3 residues: CASSAATGGNTIYF. The CDR3 region has the DNA TGTGCCAGCAGCGCCGCGACAGGGGGAAACACCATATATTTT.

The V gene is TRBV19, the J gene TRBJ2-3; 11 positions match TRBD1. The trim removed 6 bases at V and 4 bases at J, leaving 3 bases unmatched. The CDR3 loop spans 14 amino acids. Looked up from germline, CDR1 is LNHDA and CDR2 is SQIVND (reference sequence). In DNA, the CDR3 is TGTGCCAGTAGCGGACAGGGGGCCGCAGATACGCAGTATTTT. This encodes CASSGQGAADTQYF.

The gene calls are TRBV2 and TRBJ2-7, with TRBD1 as a possible D gene (6 bases). The germline gives CDR1 SNHLY, CDR2 FYNNEI. The V gene lost 6 bases and the J gene lost 6 bases, with 21 bases spanning the gap. This CDR3 is built from 15 residues. This chain's CDR3 is CASRANRDPVFEQYF. The CDR3 nucleotides read TGTGCCAGCAGAGCCAACAGGGATCCAGTCTTCGAGCAGTACTTC.

The V call is TRBV24-1, the J call TRBJ2-7; TRBD1 matches at 7 bases. The germline gives CDR1 KGHDR, CDR2 SFDVKD. J was trimmed by 6 bases and V by 4 bases; bases with no gene match: 14. This CDR3 has 16 residues. CDR3 amino acids: CATSDPSGQTLSEQYF. The CDR3 DNA is TGTGCCACCAGTGACCCTTCGGGACAGACCCTTTCCGAGCAGTACTTC.